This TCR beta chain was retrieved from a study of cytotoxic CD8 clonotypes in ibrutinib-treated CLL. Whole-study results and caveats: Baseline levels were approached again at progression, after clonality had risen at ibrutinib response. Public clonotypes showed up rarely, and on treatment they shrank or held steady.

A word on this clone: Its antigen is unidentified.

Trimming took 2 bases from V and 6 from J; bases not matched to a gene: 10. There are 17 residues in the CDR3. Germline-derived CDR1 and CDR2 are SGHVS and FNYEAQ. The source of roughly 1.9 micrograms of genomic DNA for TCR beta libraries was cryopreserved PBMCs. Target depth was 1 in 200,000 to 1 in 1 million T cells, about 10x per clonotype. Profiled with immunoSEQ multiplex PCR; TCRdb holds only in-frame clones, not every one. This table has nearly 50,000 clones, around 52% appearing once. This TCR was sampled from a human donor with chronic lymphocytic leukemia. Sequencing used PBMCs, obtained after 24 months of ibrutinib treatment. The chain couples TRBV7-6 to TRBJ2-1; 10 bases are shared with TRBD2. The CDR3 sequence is CASSLILAGAPSNEQFF. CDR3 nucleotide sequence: TGTGCCAGCAGCTTAATCCTAGCGGGGGCGCCGTCCAATGAGCAGTTCTTC.